This TCR beta chain was profiled in a study of blood T cell repertoires in COVID-19 (dated by TCRdb to between 2020 and 2021). With respect to the entire study: Collaborator samples came from the United States, Italy and Spain and covered acute and convalescent phases of COVID-19. HLA class I and class II types, where available, came from metadata supplied by the sample provider rather than from assay-based typing. Samples came from the ongoing ImmuneRACE study (first 160 participants) plus 1,254 subjects from 6 global collaborators. A freely available public database, intended as a resource for researchers studying the immune response to SARS-CoV-2, is where the repertoires were released. A de-identified subject ID, COVID-19 status, age in years and sex were almost always included in the sample metadata. The material from the prospective study consisted of cDNA or gDNA derived from T cells, B-cell-depleted T cells, or PBMCs. The dataset comprised deeply sampled blood TCRbeta repertoires from subjects exposed to, actively infected with, or recovered from COVID-19. Beyond this particular receptor, the publication reports: The amount of clinical and demographic metadata varied by source and participant and was provided uncurated.

TCRbeta CDR3 regions were amplified from genomic DNA by means of the immunoSEQ Assay, a bias-controlled multiplex PCR. Processing in the source paper ran as follows. The number of nucleated cells in each sample was estimated from the amplification of reference gene primers within the assay. To quantify the absolute abundance of each unique TCRbeta CDR3 rearrangement, sequence reads were collapsed and filtered. For each sample, productive Simpson clonality was calculated as the square root of Simpson's diversity index over productive rearrangements. In its TCRdb copy, this immuneACCESS table keeps in-frame sequences only and misses some clones. Where compared with another copy, unresolved V genes explain less than half of these, and the others have no known cause. The V and J calls and clone size were taken over from that table, and D and trimming were inferred from the DNA. Recorded for this sample are 75,000 to 90,000 clones; around four fifths of them occurred a single time. The ten largest clones take up about 18% of the sample.

V ends up 6 bases short and J 7 bases short, with an unmatched junction base count of 3. The CDR3, cysteine through phenylalanine, is 13 amino acids long. This entry keeps only the CDR3 DNA: 39 bases, framed from base 1. Regarding this clone: Its antigen remains undetermined. Base qualities were left out, and no much larger clone turns up one base away.

Collaborating institutions collected whole blood in K2EDTA tubes following their own protocols. For TCRbeta analysis, collaborators shipped samples as frozen whole blood, isolated PBMCs, or DNA extracted from either of those sample types. This receptor was taken from a man older than 75 with active or convalescent COVID-19. The receptor chain draws on TRBV12-3 or TRBV12-4 and TRBJ1-4; 9 nucleotides in the junction match TRBD1. The sequencing sample was made of peripheral blood. CDR3 loop: CASRGQGGEKLFF. The sequenced DNA: TGTGCCAGCAGGGGACAGGGAGGTGAAAAACTGTTTTTT.